The 31 T cell receptor beta chains below come from one sample, sequenced in a study of shared clonotypes between healthy human individuals. Libraries were prepared by immunoSEQ multiplex PCR; TCRdb keeps only in-frame clonotypes and omits some of them. The data show approximately 1.5 million clones, with approximately 98% seen just once and approximately 0.45% held by the top ten. The sequenced sample consisted of naive CD4+ T cells sorted from blood. Indicated subset: CD45RA+ positively selected. These receptors were obtained from a man aged 25-45 years in good health.

The chain carries TRBV27 and TRBJ1-2; no firm D call. Trimming took off 8 bases at V and 4 bases at J, with 14 bases between the two ends. The V gene's germline CDR1 is MNHEY and CDR2 SMNVEV (reference sequence). The CDR3 contains 13 residues. CDR3 nucleotides: TGTGCCAGCCGTCCGAGCAAGTCCTATGGCTACACCTTC. Its protein product is CASRPSKSYGYTF.

The rearrangement joins TRBV18 to TRBJ1-1; the D gene is possibly TRBD1 (5 bases). The CDR3 is 17 amino acids. The germline V and J ends were trimmed by 3 bases and 0 bases, with 17 bases remaining between them. Looked up from germline, CDR1 is KGHSH and CDR2 is LQKENI. The CDR3 region is CASSPLGAGLMNTEAFF. The CDR3 region has the DNA TGTGCCAGCTCACCCCTTGGAGCAGGGTTAATGAACACTGAAGCTTTCTTT.

A remark on this clone: In the same sample, other DNA sequences code for this CDR3. This sequence joins TRBV5-1 and TRBJ2-1, with 9 nucleotides matching TRBD2. The V gene end was trimmed by 4 bases and the J gene end by 1 base; junction bases not matched to a gene: 3. Germline-derived CDR1 and CDR2 are SGHRS and YFSETQ. The CDR3 runs 15 residues. In DNA, the CDR3 is TGCGCCAGCAGCCCAGGACTAGCGTCCTACAATGAGCAGTTCTTC. Its protein product is CASSPGLASYNEQFF.

This clone was detected only once. V is TRBV11-3 and J is TRBJ2-3, with TRBD2 matching 9 bases. The CDR3 is 16 amino acids. CDR1 is SGHNT, CDR2 YENEEA, per germline. The V segment lost 5 bases and the J segment 0 bases; nucleotides outside the gene matches: 6. The CDR3 nucleotides are TGTGCCAGCAGCCCCCGACTAGCGGTGAGCACAGATACGCAGTATTTT. Translating gives CASSPRLAVSTDTQYF.

This sequence joins TRBV6-1 and TRBJ2-7; 11 bases map to TRBD1. Germline V CDR1 and CDR2: MNHNS, SASEGT. V was clipped by 8 bases and J by 5 bases; unmatched bases: 5. The CDR3 loop spans 13 amino acids. CDR3 nucleotide sequence: TGTGCCAGCCTGGACAGGGGGCTACACGAGCAGTACTTC. Residues: CASLDRGLHEQYF.

This chain links TRBV14 with TRBJ1-1; D remains unclear. V was cut by 0 bases and J by 1 base, with 12 bases left in between. The germline CDR1 and CDR2 sequences are SGHDN and FVKESK. CDR3 length equals 16 residues. The CDR3 DNA is TGTGCCAGCAGCCAAGATATTGGGGTAGGGAACACTGAAGCTTTCTTT. This gives the protein CASSQDIGVGNTEAFF.

The V and J genes are TRBV9 and TRBJ1-1, with no clear D. The CDR3 loop spans 14 amino acids. Trimming pared 5 bases from V and 4 bases from J, leaving 15 bases between. Germline V gene data show CDR1 as SGDLS and CDR2 as YYNGEE. The CDR3 loop reads CASSLLGQSTEAFF. The CDR3, as DNA: TGTGCCAGCAGTCTGCTAGGTCAGTCCACTGAAGCTTTCTTT.

This rearrangement joins TRBV13 to TRBJ2-3; no definite D call. The germline V and J ends were trimmed by 5 bases and 1 base, with 13 bases remaining between them. This CDR3 contains 15 residues. The germline CDR1 and CDR2 sequences are PRHDT and FYEKMQ (reference sequence). CDR3 amino acids: CASSPGGTRTDTQYF. Written as DNA, the CDR3 is TGTGCCAGCAGCCCGGGTGGAACCCGCACAGATACGCAGTATTTT.

A word on this clone: In the same sample, other DNA sequences code for this CDR3. The chain uses TRBV5-1 and TRBJ2-5; TRBD1 matches 11 bases. Trimming took 4 bases from V and 3 from J; bases not matched to a gene: 2. This CDR3 is built from 14 residues. CDR1 is SGHRS, CDR2 YFSETQ, per germline. CDR3 in DNA: TGCGCCAGCAGCCGGGGACAGGGGGAAGAGACCCAGTACTTC. The encoded protein is CASSRGQGEETQYF. Filled out from reference TRBV5-1 and TRBJ2-5, the complete variable domain reads KAGVTQTPRYLIKTRGQQVTLSCSPISGHRSVSWYQQTPGQGLQFLFEYFSETQRNKGNFPGRFSGRQFSNSRSEMNVSTLELGDSALYLCASSRGQGEETQYFGPGTRLLVL.

In nucleotides, the CDR3 is TGTGCCAGCAGTGATCGACGGGAAGCTGGAAACACCATATATTTT. Translated, it gives CASSDRREAGNTIYF. The genes are TRBV2 and TRBJ1-3; D is undetermined. There are 15 residues in the CDR3. Trimming took 3 bases from V and 2 from J, leaving 11 bases between them. Germline V lookup: CDR1 SNHLY, CDR2 FYNNEI.

For this clone: This sample includes further DNA sequences coding for the same CDR3. The V and J genes are TRBV7-2 and TRBJ2-2; D may be TRBD2 (5 bases). This CDR3 is 13 amino acids long. Trimming removed 1 base from V and 7 bases from J, with 7 bases in between. Germline-derived CDR1 and CDR2 are SGHTA and FQGNSA. The CDR3 nucleotides are TGTGCCAGCAGCTTAGTAGAGGGCGGGGAGCTGTTTTTT. Its protein is CASSLVEGGELFF.

CDR3 coding DNA: TGCGCCAGCAGCTTGGAGGGTCGAGGTAAGTTCTTC. It is translated as CASSLEGRGKFF. The chain is built from TRBV5-1 and TRBJ2-1; D is ambiguous. With 0 bases removed from V and 14 bases from J, the gap between germline ends came to 12 bases. Germline loops: CDR1 SGHRS, CDR2 YFSETQ. The CDR3 sequence is 12 residues long.

The chain combines TRBV6-5 with TRBJ2-1, with a possible D match to TRBD2 (6 bases). Germline CDR1 and CDR2: MNHEY and SVGAGI. The CDR3 extends over 15 amino acids. Trimming removed 10 bases at V and 10 bases at J, with 26 bases between. The CDR3 coding sequence is TGTGCCACCATCTTCACCGGGACTTCTGCAAGAGAGCAGTTCTTC. This encodes CATIFTGTSAREQFF.

This chain links TRBV7-7 with TRBJ2-7, with TRBD2 as a possible D gene (6 bases). Germline V gene lookup returns CDR1 SSHAT and CDR2 FNYEAQ (reference sequence). The CDR3 sequence is 13 residues long. Trimming took off 5 bases at V and 5 bases at J, with 13 bases between the two ends. CDR3 sequence: CASSPFGGHEQYF. The CDR3 DNA is TGTGCCAGCAGCCCTTTCGGGGGACACGAGCAGTACTTC.

Comments on this clone: In the same sample, other DNA sequences code for this CDR3. This chain links TRBV28 with TRBJ1-1; 7 bases are shared with TRBD1. CDR1 and CDR2 from the germline V gene are MDHEN and SYDVKM. J was trimmed by 2 bases and V by 4 bases; bases with no gene match: 1. This CDR3 contains 13 residues. The CDR3 DNA reads TGTGCCAGCAGTTACAGGGGAAACACTGAAGCTTTCTTT. Its translation is CASSYRGNTEAFF.

J is TRBJ2-1 and V is TRBV7-2; weak D call: TRBD2 (5 bases). The CDR3 sequence is 14 residues long. From germline, CDR1 is SGHTA and CDR2 FQGNSA. V dropped 2 bases and J dropped 3 bases, with 8 bases sitting between them. This CDR3 reads CASSLTTNYNEQFF. CDR3 nucleotide sequence: TGTGCCAGCAGCTTAACGACTAACTACAATGAGCAGTTCTTC.

The chain carries TRBV29-1 and TRBJ2-1; 7 bases match TRBD2. Germline assignment: CDR1 SQVTM and CDR2 ANQGSEA. Trimming at V came to 1 base and at J to 7 bases, leaving 7 bases not matched to a gene. The CDR3 is made up of 14 amino acids. CDR3 residues: CSVEGGGFNNEQFF. The CDR3 bases are TGCAGCGTTGAAGGGGGGGGATTCAATAATGAGCAGTTCTTC.

V and J are TRBV5-1 and TRBJ1-1; D is uncertain. V was shortened by 4 bases and J by 6 bases, with 13 bases between the two germline ends. This CDR3 contains 13 residues. Germline V gene data show CDR1 as SGHRS and CDR2 as YFSETQ. CDR3 residues: CASSPAQIAEAFF. CDR3 DNA sequence: TGCGCCAGCAGCCCAGCTCAGATCGCTGAAGCTTTCTTT.

The chain links TRBV9 to TRBJ1-1; D gene unclear. The V end was cut by 0 bases, the J end by 0 bases, with 9 bases between. The germline V gene encodes CDR1 SGDLS and CDR2 YYNGEE. The CDR3 runs 15 residues. The CDR3 spells CASSVDGRLNTEAFF. The CDR3 bases are TGTGCCAGCAGCGTAGACGGCAGATTGAACACTGAAGCTTTCTTT. Filled out from reference TRBV9 and TRBJ1-1, the complete variable domain reads DSGVTQTPKHLITATGQRVTLRCSPRSGDLSVYWYQQSLDQGLQFLIQYYNGEERAKGNILERFSAQQFPDLHSELNLSSLELGDSALYFCASSVDGRLNTEAFFGQGTRLTVV.

As concerns this clone: Other nucleotide sequences from this sample produce the same CDR3. V usage is TRBV28 and J usage is TRBJ1-5; a possible D gene is TRBD1 (6 bases). This CDR3 has 15 residues. Germline values: CDR1 MDHEN, CDR2 SYDVKM. The germline V and J ends were trimmed by 9 bases and 2 bases, with 17 bases remaining between them. The CDR3 region has the DNA TGTGCCAGTAGCCCCTGGACAGTACGCAATCAGCCCCAGCATTTT. Translated, it gives CASSPWTVRNQPQHF.

The chain couples TRBV5-1 to TRBJ2-3, with TRBD1 matching 7 bases. Germline V gives CDR1 SGHRS, CDR2 YFSETQ. The CDR3 is 14 amino acids. Germline trimming cut 2 bases from V and 6 bases from J; bases unmatched to any gene: 6. DNA for the CDR3: TGCGCCAGCAGCTTATTGAGACAGGGCGATACGCAGTATTTT. Its protein is CASSLLRQGDTQYF.

The chain couples TRBV9 to TRBJ1-1; D is ambiguous. Germline V gene data show CDR1 as SGDLS and CDR2 as YYNGEE. Trimming removed 0 bases at V and 3 bases at J, with 18 bases between. CDR3 length equals 17 residues. The chain's CDR3 is CASSVAMADPRDTEAFF. The CDR3, as DNA: TGTGCCAGCAGCGTAGCTATGGCGGACCCAAGGGACACTGAAGCTTTCTTT.

The genes are TRBV11-2 and TRBJ1-3; a weak D match, TRBD1 (6 bases). CDR1 SGHAT and CDR2 FQNNGV come from the germline V gene. CDR3 size: 19 residues. Trimming removed 1 base at V and 1 base at J, with 20 bases between. The CDR3 reads CASSLAVGGRRISGNTIYF. The CDR3 nucleotides are TGTGCCAGCAGCTTAGCAGTGGGGGGGCGCAGAATATCTGGAAACACCATATATTTT.

The chain links TRBV25-1 to TRBJ2-1; a weak D match, TRBD2 (6 bases). The CDR3 loop spans 15 amino acids. V shed 7 bases and J shed 5 bases, with 18 bases lying between them. CDR1 and CDR2 (germline): MGHDK, SYGVNS. CDR3 nucleotides: TGTGCCAGCAAACCCCCGGGACTGACGAACAATGAGCAGTTCTTC. This gives the protein CASKPPGLTNNEQFF.

Comments on this clone: Other DNA sequences in the same sample also yield this CDR3. This chain links TRBV7-2 with TRBJ2-3; 12 bases agree with TRBD2. V shed 3 bases, J shed 0 bases, and the junction held 1 base outside the gene matches. Germline CDR1 SGHTA, CDR2 FQGNSA. The CDR3 is made up of 16 amino acids. CDR3 protein: CASSLLAGGSTDTQYF. DNA of the CDR3: TGTGCCAGCAGCTTGCTAGCGGGAGGGAGCACAGATACGCAGTATTTT.

CDR3 protein: CASSLRGRGREQFF. The CDR3 coding sequence is TGTGCCAGCAGCTTAAGGGGTAGGGGCCGTGAGCAGTTCTTC. The chain combines TRBV7-3 with TRBJ2-1, with D possibly matching TRBD1 (5 bases). The germline CDR1 and CDR2 sequences are SGHTA and FQGTGA. The CDR3 has 14 amino acids. Trimming took 1 base from V and 9 from J, leaving 13 bases between them.

The chain links TRBV28 to TRBJ2-2, with TRBD2 matching over 8 bases. Germline CDR1 MDHEN, CDR2 SYDVKM. This CDR3 spans 14 amino acids. With 11 bases clipped from V and 2 bases from J, the junction kept 7 bases outside the gene matches. In nucleotides, the CDR3 is TGTGCCGGCGGTAGCGGGGCAAACACCGGGGAGCTGTTTTTT. Encoded protein: CAGGSGANTGELFF.

The chain combines TRBV19 with TRBJ2-7; TRBD2 matches 8 bases. V trimming: 4 bases; J trimming: 3 bases; junction bases outside the gene matches: 11. CDR3 size: 16 residues. Germline-derived CDR1 and CDR2 are LNHDA and SQIVND (reference sequence). The CDR3 region has the DNA TGTGCCAGTAGTACGGGCGTCCGGGAGGGCCTCTACGAGCAGTACTTC. Protein product: CASSTGVREGLYEQYF. The full variable domain, rest sourced from reference TRBV19 and TRBJ2-7, is DGGITQSPKYLFRKEGQNVTLSCEQNLNHDAMYWYRQDPGQGLRLIYYSQIVNDFQKGDIAEGYSVSREKKESFPLTVTSAQKNPTAFYLCASSTGVREGLYEQYFGPGTRLTVT.

The rearrangement joins TRBV10-2 to TRBJ1-2, with D possibly being TRBD1 (6 bases). The CDR3 contains 14 residues. The V end lost 5 bases, the J end lost 0 bases, and 10 bases lay between the germline ends. Germline CDR1 is WSHSY and CDR2 is SAAADI. The chain's CDR3 is CASSRDTANYGYTF. For the CDR3, the DNA is TGCGCCAGCAGTAGGGACACAGCTAACTATGGCTACACCTTC.

The chain is built from TRBV25-1 and TRBJ1-5, with a weak D call TRBD1 (5 bases). Trimming left V 4 bases short and J 6 bases short, with 16 bases between. The CDR3 sequence is 15 residues long. Germline CDR1 reads MGHDK; CDR2 reads SYGVNS. The CDR3 DNA follows: TGTGCCAGCAGTGGGGCAGGGTGGATTGGTCAGCCCCAGCATTTT. Encoded protein: CASSGAGWIGQPQHF.

The chain joins TRBV7-2 to TRBJ2-3; D perhaps matches TRBD2 (6 bases). V was shortened by 4 bases and J by 6 bases, with 14 bases between the two germline ends. Germline V lookup: CDR1 SGHTA, CDR2 FQGNSA. This CDR3 spans 14 amino acids. The CDR3 DNA sequence: TGTGCCAGCAGCTCCCAGAGTCGGGGGGATACGCAGTATTTT. Amino acids: CASSSQSRGDTQYF.